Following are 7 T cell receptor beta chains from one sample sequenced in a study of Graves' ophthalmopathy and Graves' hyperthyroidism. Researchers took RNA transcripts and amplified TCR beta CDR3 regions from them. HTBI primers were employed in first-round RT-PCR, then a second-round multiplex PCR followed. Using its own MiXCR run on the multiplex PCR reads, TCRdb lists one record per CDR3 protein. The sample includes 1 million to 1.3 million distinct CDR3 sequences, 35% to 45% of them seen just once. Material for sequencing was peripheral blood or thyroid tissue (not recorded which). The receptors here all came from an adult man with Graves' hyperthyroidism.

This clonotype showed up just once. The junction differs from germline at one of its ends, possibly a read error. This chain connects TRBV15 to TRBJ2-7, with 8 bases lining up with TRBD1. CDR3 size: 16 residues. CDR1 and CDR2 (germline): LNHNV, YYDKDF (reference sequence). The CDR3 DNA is TGTGCCGCCAGCAGCCAAGACTGGACAGGGAGCTACGAGCAGTACTTC. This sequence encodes CAASSQDWTGSYEQYF.

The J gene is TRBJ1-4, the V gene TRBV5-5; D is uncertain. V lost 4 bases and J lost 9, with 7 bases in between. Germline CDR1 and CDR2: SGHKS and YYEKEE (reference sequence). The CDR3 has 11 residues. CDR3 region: CASSAVQKLFF. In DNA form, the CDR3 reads TGTGCCAGCAGCGCCGTACAAAAACTGTTTTTT.

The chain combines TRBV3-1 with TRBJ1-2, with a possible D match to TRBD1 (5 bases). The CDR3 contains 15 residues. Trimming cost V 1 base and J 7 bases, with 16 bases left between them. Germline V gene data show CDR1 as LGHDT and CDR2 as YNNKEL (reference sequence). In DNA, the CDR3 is TGTGCCAGCAGCCAAGGGTATACAGGAGGACCTGGCTACACCTTC. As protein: CASSQGYTGGPGYTF.

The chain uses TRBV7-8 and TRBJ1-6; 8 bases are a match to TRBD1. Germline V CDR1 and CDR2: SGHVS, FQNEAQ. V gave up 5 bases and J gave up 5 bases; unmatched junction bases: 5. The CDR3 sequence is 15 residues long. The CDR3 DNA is TGTGCCAGCAGCCAGGGACAGGCGAATAATTCACCCCTCCACTTT. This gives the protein CASSQGQANNSPLHF.

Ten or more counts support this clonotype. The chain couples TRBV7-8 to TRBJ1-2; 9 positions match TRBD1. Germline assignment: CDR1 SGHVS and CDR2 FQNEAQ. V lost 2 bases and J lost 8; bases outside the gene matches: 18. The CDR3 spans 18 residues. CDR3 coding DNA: TGTGCCAGCAGCTTACTCTCTGGCTCCGTCGACAGGGGGTTCGGCTACACCTTC. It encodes CASSLLSGSVDRGFGYTF.

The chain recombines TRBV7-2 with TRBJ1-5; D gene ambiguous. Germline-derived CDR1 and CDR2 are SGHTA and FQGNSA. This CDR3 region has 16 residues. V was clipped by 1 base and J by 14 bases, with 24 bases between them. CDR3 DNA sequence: TGTGCCAGCAGCTTAGGGGTGGGAGGGAGTTACGACAATGAGCATTTT. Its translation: CASSLGVGGSYDNEHF.

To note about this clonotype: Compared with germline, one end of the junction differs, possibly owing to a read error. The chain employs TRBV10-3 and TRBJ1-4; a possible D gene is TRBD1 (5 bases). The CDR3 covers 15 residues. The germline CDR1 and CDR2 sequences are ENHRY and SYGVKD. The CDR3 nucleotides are TGTGCCAGCAGTCTACTACAGGATATTGAGGAAAAACTGTTTTTT. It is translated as CASSLLQDIEEKLFF.